This T cell receptor (beta chain) was captured by sequencing in a study of a mutant IDH1 vaccine in newly diagnosed glioma. Study information: Pretreatment consisted of radiotherapy, temozolomide, or both, with most receiving both. Study-wide points: About 92% of patients showed vaccine-induced immune responses across multiple MHC alleles.

Time point noted: week 5, during vaccination. One vaccine dose held 300 ug of mutant IDH1 20-mer peptide and came with topical imiquimod. The V gene's germline CDR1 is MNHNS and CDR2 SASEGT. V trimming: 1 base; J trimming: 0 bases; junction bases outside the gene matches: 6. This CDR3 has 18 amino acids. Points on this clone: The antigen is unknown.

TCRdb's table, derived via immunoSEQ multiplex PCR, lists solely in-frame clones and lacks some. The sample shows approximately 76,000 clones, roughly 91% of them seen only once. The receptor was derived from a woman aged 45-65 years with glioma. This material consisted of PBMCs, taken from a glioma patient whose treatment included an IDH1 peptide vaccine. The genes are TRBV6-1 and TRBJ2-1; 10 bases match TRBD2. Written as DNA, the CDR3 is TGTGCCAGCAGTGAAGGGACTAGCGGCAGAAGCTCCTACAATGAGCAGTTCTTC. It codes for CASSEGTSGRSSYNEQFF.